Included here is one T cell receptor beta chain sequence, with context. The antigen it recognizes is unknown. Base quality data are lacking; no much larger clone is found one base away. The data are from a study of blood T cell repertoires in COVID-19 (dated by TCRdb to about 2020). In terms of the full investigation: Samples covering the acute and convalescent phases of COVID-19 were provided by collaborators in the United States, Italy and Spain. Nearly every sample came with metadata listing a de-identified subject ID, COVID-19 status, age in years and sex. Deeply sampled blood TCRbeta repertoires from subjects exposed to, actively infected with, or recovered from COVID-19 were included in the dataset. HLA class I and class II types, where available, came from metadata supplied by the sample provider rather than from assay-based typing. Samples were obtained from the ongoing ImmuneRACE study (first 160 participants) and from 1,254 subjects provided by 6 global collaborators. The repertoires were released in a freely available public database intended as a resource for research on the immune response to SARS-CoV-2. The prospective study material was composed of cDNA or gDNA derived from T cells, B-cell-depleted T cells, or PBMCs.

The immunoSEQ Assay, a bias-controlled multiplex PCR, was used to amplify TCRbeta CDR3 regions from genomic DNA. Regarding the original processing steps: The number of nucleated cells in each sample was estimated by amplification of reference gene primers within the assay. To quantify the absolute abundance of each unique TCRbeta CDR3 rearrangement, sequence reads were collapsed and filtered. For each sample, productive Simpson clonality was calculated by taking the square root of Simpson's diversity index across productive rearrangements. TCRdb mirrors the immuneACCESS table, restricted to in-frame sequences. Some clones are absent from its copies; in checked studies, under half trace to an unresolved V gene, and the reason for the others is unknown. V, J and clone size were drawn from that table, and D and trimming were deduced from the DNA. This sample is represented by about 240,000 clones; 83% of them were singletons. The ten largest clones represent approximately 4% of the sample.

Enrolling through a virtual design, the prospective study's participants ranged in age from roughly 18 to 89 years and lived across 20 to 30 United States geographic areas. To assign participants to cohorts, the prospective study relied on clinical history that participants themselves reported in a screening survey and a study questionnaire. Exposed participants had been in contact with someone with a PCR-confirmed or clinician-diagnosed COVID-19 case within 2 weeks of study entry. Each participant in the prospective study had whole blood, serum and a nasopharyngeal or oropharyngeal swab collected by mobile phlebotomists. Over a roughly 2-month period, participants in the prospective study had the option of providing additional blood draws and questionnaires. Blood samples from the prospective study were shipped frozen or at room temperature prior to DNA extraction. Overall study outcomes, separate from this receptor: Clinical and demographic metadata were provided uncurated, with the amount varying by source and participant.

The CDR3 covers 17 residues, taking in both the cysteine and the phenylalanine. CDR3 DNA only is kept here, 51 bases in frame from base 1. CDR1 is given as LNHDA and CDR2 as SQIVND, both from the germline V gene (reference sequence). The junction shows trimming of 5 bases on V and 3 bases on J, plus 22 bases between the germline ends. The sequence is built from TRBV19 and TRBJ1-1; D gene: possibly TRBD1, on 5 matching bases. The clonotype originates from a woman in her thirties or forties who had been exposed to COVID-19. Source material: PBMCs or T cells enriched from blood (not recorded which). Read as DNA, the sequence is TGTGCCAGTAGTCCTTCTTGGGGTGCGGGGGGGGACACTGAAGCTTTCTTT. Its coded protein is CASSPSWGAGGDTEAFF.